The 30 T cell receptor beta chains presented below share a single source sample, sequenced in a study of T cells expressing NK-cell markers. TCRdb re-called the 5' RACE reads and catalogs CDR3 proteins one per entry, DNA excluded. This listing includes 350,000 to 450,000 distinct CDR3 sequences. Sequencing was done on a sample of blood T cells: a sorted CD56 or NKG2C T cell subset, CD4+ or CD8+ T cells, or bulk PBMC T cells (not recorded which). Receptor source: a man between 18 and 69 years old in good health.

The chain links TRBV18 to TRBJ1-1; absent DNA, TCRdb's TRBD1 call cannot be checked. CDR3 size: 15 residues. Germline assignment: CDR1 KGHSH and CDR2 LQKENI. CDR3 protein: CASSLGTGKISEAFF.

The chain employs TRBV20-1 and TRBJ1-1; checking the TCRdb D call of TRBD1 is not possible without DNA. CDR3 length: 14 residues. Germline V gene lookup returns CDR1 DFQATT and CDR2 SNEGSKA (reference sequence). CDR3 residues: CSARIVGGNTEAFF.

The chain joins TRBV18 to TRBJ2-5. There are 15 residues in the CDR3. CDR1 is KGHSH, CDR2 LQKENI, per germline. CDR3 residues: CASSPSWSDQETQYF. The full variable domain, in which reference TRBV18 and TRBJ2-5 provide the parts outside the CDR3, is NAGVMQNPRHLVRRRGQEARLRCSPMKGHSHVYWYRQLPEEGLKFMVYLQKENIIDESGMPKERFSAEFPKEGPSILRIQQVVRGDSAAYFCASSPSWSDQETQYFGPGTRLLVL.

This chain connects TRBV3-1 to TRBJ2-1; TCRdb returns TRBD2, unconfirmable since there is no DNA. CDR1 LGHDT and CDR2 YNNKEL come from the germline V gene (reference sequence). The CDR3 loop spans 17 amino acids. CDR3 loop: CASSQTPTISSYNEQFF.

This CDR3 reads CASSLETFGLGQPQHF. The chain joins TRBV12-3 or TRBV12-4 to TRBJ1-5. CDR3 length equals 16 residues.

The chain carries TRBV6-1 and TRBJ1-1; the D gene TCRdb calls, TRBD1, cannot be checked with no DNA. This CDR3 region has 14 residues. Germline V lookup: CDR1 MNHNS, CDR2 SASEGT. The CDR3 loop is CASRDRTANTEAFF.

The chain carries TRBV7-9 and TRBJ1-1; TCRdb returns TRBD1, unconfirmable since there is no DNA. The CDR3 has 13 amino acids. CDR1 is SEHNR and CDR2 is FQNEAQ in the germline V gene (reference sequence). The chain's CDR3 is CASYRGGDTEAFF.

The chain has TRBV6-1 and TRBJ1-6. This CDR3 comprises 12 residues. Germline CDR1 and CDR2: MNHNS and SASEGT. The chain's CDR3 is CASSEGNSPLHF.

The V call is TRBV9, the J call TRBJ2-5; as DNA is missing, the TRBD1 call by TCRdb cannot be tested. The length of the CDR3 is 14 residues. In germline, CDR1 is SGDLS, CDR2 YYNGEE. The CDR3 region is CASSVRGRGETQYF.

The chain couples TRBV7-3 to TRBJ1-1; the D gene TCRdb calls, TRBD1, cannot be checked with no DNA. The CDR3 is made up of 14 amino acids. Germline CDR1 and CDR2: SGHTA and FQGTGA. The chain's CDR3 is CASSETGQTDEAFF.

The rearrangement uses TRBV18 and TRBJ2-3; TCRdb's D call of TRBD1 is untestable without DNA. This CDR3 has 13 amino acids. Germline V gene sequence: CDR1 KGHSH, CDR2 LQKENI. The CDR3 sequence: CASSIRQADTQYF.

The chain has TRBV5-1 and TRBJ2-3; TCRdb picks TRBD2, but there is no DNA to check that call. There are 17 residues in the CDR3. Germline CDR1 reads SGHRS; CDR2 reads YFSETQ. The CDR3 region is CASSFRASGAGRDTQYF.

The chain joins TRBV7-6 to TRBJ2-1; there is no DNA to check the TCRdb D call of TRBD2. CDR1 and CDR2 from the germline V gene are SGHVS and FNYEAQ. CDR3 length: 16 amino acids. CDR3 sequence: CASSLYGLAGGNEQFF.

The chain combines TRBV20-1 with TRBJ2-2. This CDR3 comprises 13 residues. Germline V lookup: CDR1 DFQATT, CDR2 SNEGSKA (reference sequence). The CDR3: CSAQRVAAGELFF.

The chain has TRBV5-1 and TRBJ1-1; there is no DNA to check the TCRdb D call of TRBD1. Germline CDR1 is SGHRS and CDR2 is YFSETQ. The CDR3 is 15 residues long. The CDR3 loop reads CASSKRTGVNTEAFF.

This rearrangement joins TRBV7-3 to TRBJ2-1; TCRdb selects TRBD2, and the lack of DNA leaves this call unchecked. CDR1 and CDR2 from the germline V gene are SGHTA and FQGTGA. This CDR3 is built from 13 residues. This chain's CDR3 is CASSLTSIHEQFF.

The chain's CDR3 is CASRGSFGPTFEYF. This chain connects TRBV27 to TRBJ2-3; TCRdb indicates TRBD2, and absent DNA this call remains unverified. CDR3 size: 14 residues. Germline-derived CDR1 and CDR2 are MNHEY and SMNVEV (reference sequence).

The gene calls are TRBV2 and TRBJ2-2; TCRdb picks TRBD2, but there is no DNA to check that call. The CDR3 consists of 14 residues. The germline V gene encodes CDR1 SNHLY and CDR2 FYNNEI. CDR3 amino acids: CASSDLGGAGELFF.

This CDR3 is CSASTGRPTNEQFF. The rearrangement uses TRBV20-1 and TRBJ2-1; TCRdb's D call, TRBD1, is unchecked because there is no DNA. Germline CDR1 reads DFQATT; CDR2 reads SNEGSKA (reference sequence). The CDR3 is 14 amino acids.

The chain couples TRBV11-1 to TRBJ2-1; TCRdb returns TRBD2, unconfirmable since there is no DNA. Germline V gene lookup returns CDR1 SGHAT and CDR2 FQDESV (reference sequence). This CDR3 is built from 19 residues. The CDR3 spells CASSLVGLAGLTAYNEQFF. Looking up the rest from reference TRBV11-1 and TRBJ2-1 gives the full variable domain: EAEVAQSPRYKITEKSQAVAFWCDPISGHATLYWYRQILGQGPELLVQFQDESVVDDSQLPKDRFSAERLKGVDSTLKIQPAELGDSAMYLCASSLVGLAGLTAYNEQFFGPGTRLTVL.

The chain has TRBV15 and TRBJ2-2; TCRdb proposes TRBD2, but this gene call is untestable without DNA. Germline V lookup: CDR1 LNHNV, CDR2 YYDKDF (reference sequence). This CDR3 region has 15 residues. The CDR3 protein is CATSDWTTNTGELFF.

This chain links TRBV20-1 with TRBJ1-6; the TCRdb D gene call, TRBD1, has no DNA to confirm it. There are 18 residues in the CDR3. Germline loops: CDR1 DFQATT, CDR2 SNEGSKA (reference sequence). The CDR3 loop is CSAGYRLYDSILASPLHF.

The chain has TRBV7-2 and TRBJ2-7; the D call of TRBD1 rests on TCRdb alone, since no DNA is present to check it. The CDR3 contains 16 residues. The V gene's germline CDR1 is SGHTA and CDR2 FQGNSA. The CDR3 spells CASSLAITGGGYEQYF.

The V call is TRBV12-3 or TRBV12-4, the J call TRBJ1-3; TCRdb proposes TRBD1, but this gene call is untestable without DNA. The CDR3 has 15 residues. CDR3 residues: CASRQGGSSGNTIYF.

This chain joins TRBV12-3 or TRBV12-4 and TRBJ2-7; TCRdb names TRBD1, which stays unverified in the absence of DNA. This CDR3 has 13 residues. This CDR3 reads CASGITGAYEQYF.

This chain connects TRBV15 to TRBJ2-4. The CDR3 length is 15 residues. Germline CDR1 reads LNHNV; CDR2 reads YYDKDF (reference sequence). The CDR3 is CATSRDNLAKNIQYF.

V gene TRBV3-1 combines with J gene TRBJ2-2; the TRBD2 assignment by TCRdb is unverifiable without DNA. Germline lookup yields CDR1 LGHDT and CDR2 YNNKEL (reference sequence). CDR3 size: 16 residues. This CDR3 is CASSQRLAGASGELFF.

The CDR3 loop reads CASSPVAGQGKFF. The rearrangement joins TRBV28 to TRBJ2-1; absent DNA, TCRdb's TRBD1 call cannot be checked. The CDR3 spans 13 residues. Germline V lookup: CDR1 MDHEN, CDR2 SYDVKM.

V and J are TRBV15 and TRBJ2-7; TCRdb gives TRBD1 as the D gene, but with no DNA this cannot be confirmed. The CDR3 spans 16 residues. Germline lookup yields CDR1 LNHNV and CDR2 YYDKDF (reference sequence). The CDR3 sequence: CATSRRRGQASYEQYF.

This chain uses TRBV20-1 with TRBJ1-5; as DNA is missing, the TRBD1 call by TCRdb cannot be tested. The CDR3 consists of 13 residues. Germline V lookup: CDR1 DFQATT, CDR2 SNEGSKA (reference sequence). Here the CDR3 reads CSAREGAGQPQHF.